These 26 T cell receptor beta chains were sequenced from one sample in a study of T cell repertoires in cytomegalovirus infection. For these TCRs, the target antigens are not known. TCRdb reprocessed the reads via MiXCR and lists one record per CDR3 protein. The sample yields hundreds of thousands of distinct CDR3 sequences, approximately 32% seen once. The sample in question was cultured CD8+ T cells from PBMCs, obtained from culture after CMV antigen stimulation. These receptors all stem from a human donor in good health (CMV status not recorded). Some clones in this sample may be carry-over from other donors' samples.

This clonotype was seen ten or more times. V usage is TRBV7-2 and J usage is TRBJ1-2; 8 bases are shared with TRBD1. This CDR3 contains 15 residues. Trimming cost V 0 bases and J 13 bases; bases outside gene matches: 13. Germline V gene sequence: CDR1 SGHTA, CDR2 FQGNSA. The CDR3 reads CASSLADLTGDLFTF. DNA for the CDR3: TGTGCCAGCAGCTTAGCGGATTTGACAGGGGATCTTTTCACCTTC.

This sequence joins TRBV24-1 and TRBJ1-2, with D tentatively TRBD1 (6 bases). CDR1 and CDR2 from the germline V gene are KGHDR and SFDVKD. The CDR3 covers 15 residues. V was pared by 3 bases and J by 7 bases, with 17 bases between. The CDR3 spells CATSDPVRGIGGYTF. CDR3 in DNA: TGTGCCACCAGTGATCCCGTTAGGGGGATAGGTGGCTACACCTTC.

The rearrangement links TRBV7-6 to TRBJ2-3; D assignment may be TRBD1 or TRBD2 (5 bases each). The germline V gene encodes CDR1 SGHVS and CDR2 FNYEAQ. Trimming took off 6 bases at V and 5 bases at J, with 12 bases between the two ends. CDR3 length equals 13 residues. CDR3 in DNA: TGTGCCAGCAGGGGGGACGGCCGAGATACGCAGTATTTT. Its translation is CASRGDGRDTQYF. The full variable domain, its missing parts supplied by reference TRBV7-6 and TRBJ2-3, is GAGVSQSPRYKVTKRGQDVALRCDPISGHVSLYWYRQALGQGPEFLTYFNYEAQQDKSGLPNDRFSAERPEGSISTLTIQRTEQRDSAMYRCASRGDGRDTQYFGPGTRLTVL.

This clonotype appeared a few times. The chain uses TRBV7-9 and TRBJ1-6, with no clear D. This CDR3 contains 15 residues. Germline loops: CDR1 SEHNR, CDR2 FQNEAQ (reference sequence). V was shortened by 4 bases and J by 6 bases, with 13 bases between the two germline ends. The CDR3 spells CASSSSGWSNSPLHF. The CDR3 DNA reads as TGTGCCAGCAGCTCGTCTGGTTGGTCTAATTCACCCCTCCACTTT.

This clonotype appeared a few times. The chain joins TRBV18 to TRBJ1-3; D might be TRBD1 (5 bases). Germline assignment: CDR1 KGHSH and CDR2 LQKENI. The CDR3 contains 15 residues. The V end was cut by 5 bases, the J end by 2 bases, with 13 bases between. For the CDR3, the DNA is TGTGCCAGCTCATCCGGAGGGGCAGCTGGAAACACCATATATTTT. The encoded protein is CASSSGGAAGNTIYF.

The chain joins TRBV7-6 to TRBJ2-7; unclear D gene. The germline V gene has CDR1 SGHVS and CDR2 FNYEAQ. CDR3 size: 14 residues. Trimming stripped 4 bases from V and 3 bases from J, with 13 bases between. CDR3 nucleotides: TGTGCCAGCAGCTCGCAAGACTGGGACTACGAGCAGTACTTC. It yields the protein CASSSQDWDYEQYF.

At least ten counts were recorded for this clonotype. J is TRBJ2-7 and V is TRBV7-2, with a tentative D call TRBD2 (6 bases). V lost 2 bases and J lost 4, with 15 bases in between. The germline CDR1 and CDR2 sequences are SGHTA and FQGNSA. The CDR3 is made up of 15 amino acids. Here the CDR3 DNA reads TGTGCCAGCAGCTTACGGCCGGGAGCGAAATACGAGCAGTACGTC. This encodes CASSLRPGAKYEQYV.

This clonotype was recorded at least ten times. This sequence joins TRBV7-2 and TRBJ2-5; D is uncertain. The CDR3 covers 14 residues. Germline assignment: CDR1 SGHTA and CDR2 FQGNSA. With 5 bases removed from V and 5 bases from J, the gap between germline ends came to 15 bases. This chain's CDR3 is CASSPIAQVETQYF. The CDR3, as DNA: TGTGCCAGCAGCCCAATCGCCCAGGTGGAGACCCAGTACTTC.

The genes are TRBV12-3 or TRBV12-4 and TRBJ2-1; D is ambiguous. The CDR3 runs to 13 residues. Trimming took off 10 bases at V and 1 base at J, with 11 bases between the two ends. The CDR3 here is CATGRSSYNEQFF. CDR3 in DNA: TGTGCCACCGGAAGGTCATCCTACAATGAGCAGTTCTTC.

To note about this clonotype: A junction end diverges from the germline sequence, so it may reflect a read error. CDR3 amino acids: CASSQVLAGVARYEQFF. The CDR3 bases are TGTGCCAGCAGCCAAGTACTAGCGGGGGTTGCCCGATATGAGCAGTTCTTC. This rearrangement joins TRBV4-1 to TRBJ2-1; TRBD2 matches 11 bases. The CDR3 is made up of 17 amino acids. Per the germline V gene, CDR1 is MGHRA and CDR2 is YSYEKL.

The chain couples TRBV20-1 to TRBJ1-5, with 10 positions matching TRBD1. The CDR3 length is 17 residues. Unmatched junction bases numbered 14, after V lost 5 bases and J lost 4 bases. Per the germline V gene, CDR1 is DFQATT and CDR2 is SNEGSKA (reference sequence). CDR3 residues: CSAANPPGQGFNQPQHF. CDR3 nucleotide sequence: TGCAGTGCTGCAAACCCGCCGGGACAGGGGTTTAATCAGCCCCAGCATTTT.

This clonotype was counted a few times. The V call is TRBV27, the J call TRBJ1-2, with a possible D match to TRBD1 (5 bases). The CDR3 contains 14 residues. CDR1 is MNHEY, CDR2 SMNVEV, per germline (reference sequence). Trimming pared 6 bases from V and 1 base from J, leaving 12 bases between. CDR3 DNA: TGTGCCAGCAGGTTGCAGGGCCTTAACTATGGCTACACCTTC. As protein: CASRLQGLNYGYTF.

This clonotype was detected many times. A read error may account for a junction end that differs from germline. The V gene is TRBV19, the J gene TRBJ2-7; TRBD2 agrees at 8 bases. Germline CDR1 is LNHDA and CDR2 is SQIVND (reference sequence). This CDR3 comprises 13 residues. The CDR3 coding sequence is TGTGCCAGCAGTAGCGGGGCTTCCTACGAGCAGTACTTC. It is translated as CASSSGASYEQYF. Combining the CDR3 with reference TRBV19 and TRBJ2-7 gives the whole variable domain DGGITQSPKYLFRKEGQNVTLSCEQNLNHDAMYWYRQDPGQGLRLIYYSQIVNDFQKGDIAEGYSVSREKKESFPLTVTSAQKNPTAFYLCASSSGASYEQYFGPGTRLTVT.

This clonotype appeared many times. The chain recombines TRBV7-8 with TRBJ1-6; no clear D. This CDR3 has 15 residues. Trimming removed 1 base at V and 0 bases at J, with 4 bases between. Germline lookup yields CDR1 SGHVS and CDR2 FQNEAQ. The CDR3 sequence: CASSLGVSYNSPLHF. The CDR3 DNA reads as TGTGCCAGCAGCTTAGGGGTCTCCTATAATTCACCCCTCCACTTT.

V usage is TRBV5-6 and J usage is TRBJ1-1; tentatively, D is TRBD1 (5 bases). The germline V and J ends were trimmed by 0 bases and 1 base, with 10 bases remaining between them. The germline gives CDR1 SGHDT, CDR2 YYEEEE. The CDR3 length is 15 residues. The CDR3 here is CASSLEGRANTEAFF. CDR3 nucleotide sequence: TGTGCCAGCAGCTTGGAGGGCAGGGCGAACACTGAAGCTTTCTTT.

In this sample, this clonotype turned up many times. V is TRBV7-9 and J is TRBJ2-5; possibly TRBD2 for D (6 bases). In germline, CDR1 is SEHNR, CDR2 FQNEAQ (reference sequence). This CDR3 has 14 amino acids. The V gene lost 4 bases and the J gene lost 2 bases, with 11 bases spanning the gap. The CDR3 coding sequence is TGTGCCAGCAGCTACACGGGGGAGCAAGAGACCCAGTACTTC. This codes for CASSYTGEQETQYF.

This clonotype was detected only a few times. The V and J genes are TRBV6-8 and TRBJ1-6; possibly TRBD1 for D (5 bases). Between the trimmed V and J ends, which lost 1 base and 6 bases, there was a span of 19 bases. The CDR3 consists of 18 residues. Germline assignment: CDR1 MNHGY and CDR2 SAAAGT. The CDR3 DNA is TGTGCCAGCAGTTACTTCTCCGGGACGGGAAGCCTTAATTCACCCCTCCACTTT. Protein: CASSYFSGTGSLNSPLHF.

This clonotype was counted only a few times. The chain combines TRBV6-1 with TRBJ1-2; D is unresolved. Trimming shortened V by 8 bases and J by 3 bases, and 13 bases separated the two germline ends. The CDR3 contains 13 residues. Germline values: CDR1 MNHNS, CDR2 SASEGT. This CDR3 is CASPRAQDYGYTF. In DNA form, the CDR3 reads TGTGCCAGCCCCCGGGCGCAGGACTATGGCTACACCTTC.

This clonotype showed up just a few times. The chain uses TRBV6-1 and TRBJ2-7; D perhaps matches TRBD1 (6 bases). Germline V gene sequence: CDR1 MNHNS, CDR2 SASEGT. The germline V and J ends were trimmed by 7 bases and 7 bases, with 23 bases remaining between them. The CDR3 length is 15 residues. DNA for the CDR3: TGTGCCAGCACCATTACCGGGACATCCTTTACGGAGCAGTACTTC. This translates into CASTITGTSFTEQYF.

This clonotype was seen ten or more times. The V and J genes are TRBV7-9 and TRBJ2-7; TRBD1 agrees at 8 bases. The ends lost 4 bases at V and 0 bases at J; junction bases unmatched: 11. This CDR3 is 17 amino acids long. Germline V gene data show CDR1 as SEHNR and CDR2 as FQNEAQ (reference sequence). The CDR3: CASSSVGWTGSSYEQYF. In nucleotides, the CDR3 is TGTGCCAGCAGCTCCGTAGGTTGGACAGGGAGCTCCTACGAGCAGTACTTC.

This chain joins TRBV12-3 or TRBV12-4 and TRBJ1-1, with 9 bases that match TRBD1. CDR3 size: 17 residues. J was trimmed by 3 bases and V by 6 bases; bases with no gene match: 14. The CDR3: CASSPPRQGEKDTEAFF. The CDR3 DNA reads as TGTGCCAGCAGCCCCCCGCGACAGGGGGAGAAGGACACTGAAGCTTTCTTT.

The J gene is TRBJ1-4, the V gene TRBV15; TRBD1 is a possible D gene (6 bases). The ends were cut back, 3 bases at V and 7 bases at J, with 18 bases in the middle. Germline assignment: CDR1 LNHNV and CDR2 YYDKDF (reference sequence). This CDR3 comprises 16 residues. This CDR3 reads CATSRPRGGDGEKLFF. CDR3 sequence (DNA): TGTGCCACCAGCAGGCCCCGTGGGGGCGACGGTGAAAAACTGTTTTTT.

This clonotype has more than one count but fewer than ten. V and J are TRBV5-4 and TRBJ2-5; D is unclear. There are 11 residues in the CDR3. Per the germline V gene, CDR1 is SGHNT and CDR2 is YYREEE (reference sequence). Trimming took 7 bases from V and 0 from J, leaving 4 bases between them. The CDR3 sequence is CASGHQETQYF. In nucleotides, the CDR3 is TGTGCCAGCGGGCACCAAGAGACCCAGTACTTC.

This clonotype has ten or more counts. V usage is TRBV12-5 and J usage is TRBJ2-7, with 10 bases identical to TRBD2. The CDR3 length is 16 residues. V lost 0 bases to trimming and J lost 7 bases; unmatched junction nucleotides: 9. Germline CDR1 and CDR2: LGHNT and FRNRAP. Here the CDR3 DNA reads TGTGCTAGTGGTTTGGTAAAATACCTAGCGGGGGAAGAGCAGTACGTC. Its translation is CASGLVKYLAGEEQYV.

This clonotype was seen more than once but under ten times. The V and J genes are TRBV27 and TRBJ1-4; TRBD1 might be the D (6 bases). The CDR3 spans 17 residues. The V gene's germline CDR1 is MNHEY and CDR2 SMNVEV (reference sequence). Trimming cost V 1 base and J 7 bases, with 19 bases left between them. The DNA for the CDR3 is TGTGCCAGCAGTTTATGGGGGTCTGGCAGGGGAGTTGAAAAACTGTTTTTT. It yields the protein CASSLWGSGRGVEKLFF.

This CDR3 reads CASSLSLTGGGLNYGYTF. DNA for the CDR3: TGTGCCAGCAGCTTATCTTTGACAGGGGGTGGACTCAACTATGGCTACACCTTC. The chain uses TRBV7-9 and TRBJ1-2, with 9 bases matching TRBD1. V lost 2 bases to trimming and J lost 2 bases; unmatched junction nucleotides: 12. The CDR3 runs 18 residues. Germline V lookup: CDR1 SEHNR, CDR2 FQNEAQ (reference sequence). The full variable domain, in which reference TRBV7-9 and TRBJ1-2 provide the parts outside the CDR3, is DTGVSQNPRHKITKRGQNVTFRCDPISEHNRLYWYRQTLGQGPEFLTYFQNEAQLEKSRLLSDRFSAERPKGSFSTLEIQRTEQGDSAMYLCASSLSLTGGGLNYGYTFGSGTRLTVV.